This T cell receptor (beta chain) was identified in a study of cytomegalovirus exposure and HLA in healthy donors. The CDR3 runs 14 residues. Germline V gene lookup returns CDR1 MNHEY and CDR2 SMNVEV (reference sequence). Whole-study findings and limits: Being productive about 90% or about 30% of the time was typical of most TCR beta V segments in an earlier analysis. The authors later found HLA-associated TCR beta chains more clonally expanded than equally common others.

PCR used 60 Vbeta primers and 13 Jbeta primers. The method was immunoSEQ multiplex PCR; TCRdb's version includes in-frame clones alone and lacks a portion of them. The sample lists 85,000 to 110,000 clones; 79% were seen once. Remarks on this clone: Its antigen is still unknown. A junction end diverges from the germline sequence, so it may reflect a read error. The same CDR3 arises from other DNA sequences in this sample as well.

The source is a man in his fifties or sixties in good health and CMV-seropositive. The rearrangement uses TRBV27 and TRBJ2-1; 9 nucleotides match TRBD2. The sequenced sample consisted of PBMCs. CDR3 in amino acids: CASRAGGPLNEQFF. The CDR3 coding sequence is TGTGCTAGCAGGGCGGGAGGGCCCCTAAATGAGCAGTTCTTC.